These T cell receptor beta chains were read from a single sample in a study of shared clonotypes between healthy human individuals. TCRdb keeps only in-frame clones here, not all; method: immunoSEQ multiplex PCR. Among over a million clones, approximately 78% were seen once, and the ten largest hold roughly 0.57%. The sequencing sample was made of memory CD4+ T cells from PBMCs. These receptors originate from a man younger than 35 in good health. Some clones in this sample may be carry-over from other donors' samples. The CDR3 runs from the conserved cysteine through the conserved F or W. Fields, in order: clone size, J gene, V gene, D gene, CDR3 protein, CDR3 DNA. D genes are given only for firm matches. The size of a clone is reported for some rows only, either as once, few or many, or as a class for expanded clones.

clone_size: NA; j_call: TRBJ2-1; v_call: TRBV21-1; d_call: NA; cdr3_aa: CASSKSRGDPYNEQFF; cdr3_nt: TGTGCCAGCAGCAAATCCAGAGGGGACCCCTACAATGAGCAGTTCTTC
clone_size: NA; j_call: TRBJ2-7; v_call: TRBV10-3; d_call: NA; cdr3_aa: CAISERYLSYEQYF; cdr3_nt: TGTGCCATCAGTGAGCGCTACCTCTCCTACGAGCAGTACTTC
clone_size: NA; j_call: TRBJ1-5; v_call: TRBV9; d_call: NA; cdr3_aa: CASSPRQQQGPQHF; cdr3_nt: TGTGCCAGCAGCCCGCGACAGCAGCAGGGGCCCCAGCATTTT
clone_size: once; j_call: TRBJ2-3; v_call: TRBV29-1; d_call: TRBD1; cdr3_aa: CSVAKSRDRGRLIAFDTQYF; cdr3_nt: TGCAGCGTTGCGAAAAGCCGGGACAGGGGGCGTTTAATTGCTTTTGATACGCAGTATTTT
clone_size: NA; j_call: TRBJ1-1; v_call: TRBV7-2; d_call: NA; cdr3_aa: CASSPTRGTEAFF; cdr3_nt: TGTGCCAGCAGCCCTACGAGAGGGACTGAAGCTTTCTTT
clone_size: NA; j_call: TRBJ2-5; v_call: TRBV7-6; d_call: NA; cdr3_aa: CASSVVRSEDARDQYF; cdr3_nt: TGTGCCAGCAGCGTGGTACGGTCGGAGGACGCCAGGGATCAGTACTTC
clone_size: NA; j_call: TRBJ1-2; v_call: TRBV7-9; d_call: NA; cdr3_aa: CASSLAKARNYGYTF; cdr3_nt: TGTGCCAGCAGCTTAGCGAAGGCCCGTAACTATGGCTACACCTTC
clone_size: NA; j_call: TRBJ1-2; v_call: TRBV30; d_call: TRBD1; cdr3_aa: CAGTGGNNYGYTF; cdr3_nt: TGTGCCGGAACAGGGGGAAATAACTATGGCTACACCTTC
clone_size: NA; j_call: TRBJ1-5; v_call: TRBV30; d_call: NA; cdr3_aa: CAWQKLNSNQPQHF; cdr3_nt: TGTGCCTGGCAAAAGCTAAATAGCAATCAGCCCCAGCATTTT
clone_size: NA; j_call: TRBJ2-1; v_call: TRBV30; d_call: NA; cdr3_aa: CAWNPGGRLLYNEQFF; cdr3_nt: TGTGCCTGGAACCCCGGGGGCAGGTTACTCTACAATGAGCAGTTCTTC
clone_size: NA; j_call: TRBJ2-1; v_call: TRBV7-3; d_call: TRBD2; cdr3_aa: CASSLSSGSNNEQFF; cdr3_nt: TGTGCCAGCAGCTTATCTAGCGGGAGTAATAATGAGCAGTTCTTC
clone_size: NA; j_call: TRBJ2-7; v_call: TRBV14; d_call: NA; cdr3_aa: CASSQVGGYNTYEQYF; cdr3_nt: TGTGCCAGCAGCCAAGTTGGGGGATACAACACCTACGAGCAGTACTTC
clone_size: NA; j_call: TRBJ2-3; v_call: TRBV27; d_call: TRBD2; cdr3_aa: CASRRLAGGGGADTQYF; cdr3_nt: TGTGCCAGCAGGAGACTAGCGGGAGGCGGCGGGGCAGATACGCAGTATTTT
clone_size: NA; j_call: TRBJ1-5; v_call: TRBV20-1; d_call: NA; cdr3_aa: CSAGDRDF; cdr3_nt: TGCAGTGCCGGGGACCGTGATTTT
clone_size: NA; j_call: TRBJ1-2; v_call: TRBV28; d_call: NA; cdr3_aa: CASSSTGLHGYTF; cdr3_nt: TGTGCCAGCAGCTCCACAGGGTTACATGGCTACACCTTC
clone_size: NA; j_call: TRBJ1-2; v_call: TRBV29-1; d_call: NA; cdr3_aa: CSVDDQAFYGYTF; cdr3_nt: TGCAGCGTTGATGATCAGGCCTTCTATGGCTACACCTTC
clone_size: once; j_call: TRBJ2-3; v_call: TRBV9; d_call: NA; cdr3_aa: CASSVAGVKPDTQYF; cdr3_nt: TGTGCCAGCAGCGTTGCAGGGGTAAAGCCAGATACGCAGTATTTT
clone_size: NA; j_call: TRBJ2-5; v_call: TRBV6-1; d_call: TRBD2; cdr3_aa: CASNGLAGFGTQYF; cdr3_nt: TGTGCCAGCAACGGACTAGCGGGTTTCGGGACCCAGTACTTC
clone_size: NA; j_call: TRBJ2-2; v_call: TRBV9; d_call: TRBD2; cdr3_aa: CASSVSGRADTGELFF; cdr3_nt: TGTGCCAGCAGCGTAAGCGGGAGGGCCGACACCGGGGAGCTGTTTTTT
clone_size: NA; j_call: TRBJ1-2; v_call: TRBV18; d_call: NA; cdr3_aa: CASSLPRPGRRNYGYTF; cdr3_nt: TGTGCCAGCTCACTACCCCGTCCGGGACGGAGAAACTATGGCTACACCTTC
clone_size: NA; j_call: TRBJ2-7; v_call: TRBV27; d_call: TRBD1; cdr3_aa: CASSPRTGAYEQYF; cdr3_nt: TGTGCCAGCAGTCCTCGGACAGGGGCCTACGAGCAGTACTTC
clone_size: NA; j_call: TRBJ1-1; v_call: TRBV5-1; d_call: NA; cdr3_aa: CASRGESNTEAFF; cdr3_nt: TGCGCCAGCAGGGGGGAGTCCAACACTGAAGCTTTCTTT
clone_size: few; j_call: TRBJ2-7; v_call: TRBV10-1; d_call: NA; cdr3_aa: CASSGIRDEQYF; cdr3_nt: TGCGCCAGCAGTGGGATTAGGGACGAGCAGTACTTC
clone_size: NA; j_call: TRBJ1-2; v_call: TRBV5-4; d_call: NA; cdr3_aa: CASKPGQTDYGYTF; cdr3_nt: TGTGCCAGCAAACCTGGACAGACAGACTATGGCTACACCTTC
clone_size: NA; j_call: TRBJ1-3; v_call: TRBV28; d_call: TRBD1; cdr3_aa: CASKGTGEENTIYF; cdr3_nt: TGTGCCAGCAAGGGGACAGGGGAGGAAAACACCATATATTTT
clone_size: many; j_call: TRBJ2-1; v_call: TRBV4-1; d_call: TRBD2; cdr3_aa: CASSQDGGGLAVNEQFF; cdr3_nt: TGCGCCAGCAGCCAAGATGGGGGGGGACTAGCCGTCAATGAGCAGTTCTTC
clone_size: NA; j_call: TRBJ2-3; v_call: TRBV5-1; d_call: NA; cdr3_aa: CASSPNEETQYF; cdr3_nt: TGCGCCAGCAGCCCGAATGAGGAGACGCAGTATTTT
clone_size: NA; j_call: TRBJ2-1; v_call: TRBV27; d_call: TRBD2; cdr3_aa: CASHGRGATNEQFF; cdr3_nt: TGTGCCAGCCACGGGAGGGGGGCAACCAATGAGCAGTTCTTC
clone_size: few; j_call: TRBJ2-5; v_call: TRBV25-1; d_call: NA; cdr3_aa: CASGGGVGTQYF; cdr3_nt: TGTGCCAGCGGTGGGGGTGTGGGGACCCAGTACTTC
clone_size: NA; j_call: TRBJ1-2; v_call: TRBV5-4; d_call: TRBD1; cdr3_aa: CASSLKGTEHGYTF; cdr3_nt: TGTGCCAGCAGCTTGAAGGGGACAGAGCATGGCTACACCTTC
clone_size: few; j_call: TRBJ2-5; v_call: TRBV7-9; d_call: NA; cdr3_aa: CASSLGAGSEETQYF; cdr3_nt: TGTGCCAGCAGCTTAGGGGCAGGGTCGGAAGAGACCCAGTACTTC
clone_size: NA; j_call: TRBJ2-7; v_call: TRBV18; d_call: TRBD1; cdr3_aa: CASSPGTGVSYEQYF; cdr3_nt: TGTGCCAGCTCACCAGGGACAGGGGTCTCCTACGAGCAGTACTTC
clone_size: NA; j_call: TRBJ1-1; v_call: TRBV2; d_call: NA; cdr3_aa: CASSVGSRNTEAFF; cdr3_nt: TGTGCCAGCAGTGTGGGCAGCAGGAACACTGAAGCTTTCTTT
clone_size: NA; j_call: TRBJ2-4; v_call: TRBV5-6; d_call: TRBD1; cdr3_aa: CASSTKTGPGNIQYF; cdr3_nt: TGTGCCAGCAGCACCAAGACAGGGCCCGGGAACATTCAGTACTTC
clone_size: NA; j_call: TRBJ2-7; v_call: TRBV28; d_call: NA; cdr3_aa: CASSSPGRGAYEQYF; cdr3_nt: TGTGCCAGCAGCTCCCCGGGCAGGGGGGCCTACGAGCAGTACTTC
clone_size: few; j_call: TRBJ2-7; v_call: TRBV29-1; d_call: NA; cdr3_aa: CSVDVTPYEQYF; cdr3_nt: TGCAGCGTTGACGTAACGCCCTACGAGCAGTACTTC
clone_size: few; j_call: TRBJ1-5; v_call: TRBV7-4; d_call: NA; cdr3_aa: CASSRLPWGQPQHF; cdr3_nt: TGTGCCAGCAGCCGCCTGCCCTGGGGTCAGCCCCAGCATTTT
clone_size: NA; j_call: TRBJ2-5; v_call: TRBV29-1; d_call: NA; cdr3_aa: CSVEDSFGRETQYF; cdr3_nt: TGCAGCGTTGAGGACTCCTTTGGGAGAGAGACCCAGTACTTC
clone_size: NA; j_call: TRBJ2-3; v_call: TRBV7-3; d_call: NA; cdr3_aa: CASSLGAIDTQYF; cdr3_nt: TGTGCCAGCAGCTTGGGGGCAATCGATACGCAGTATTTT
clone_size: NA; j_call: TRBJ2-3; v_call: TRBV28; d_call: TRBD2; cdr3_aa: CASSSRLAGTDTQYF; cdr3_nt: TGTGCCAGCAGTTCAAGACTAGCGGGCACAGATACGCAGTATTTT
clone_size: NA; j_call: TRBJ2-3; v_call: TRBV10-3; d_call: NA; cdr3_aa: CAIRGSGDTQYF; cdr3_nt: TGTGCCATCAGGGGGAGCGGAGATACGCAGTATTTT
clone_size: NA; j_call: TRBJ1-1; v_call: TRBV7-9; d_call: NA; cdr3_aa: CASSPRGGGNTEAFF; cdr3_nt: TGTGCCAGCAGCCCGCGGGGAGGGGGAAACACTGAAGCTTTCTTT
clone_size: NA; j_call: TRBJ1-2; v_call: TRBV4-3; d_call: TRBD1; cdr3_aa: CASSQDPPGQGLFSGYTF; cdr3_nt: TGCGCCAGCAGCCAAGATCCGCCGGGACAGGGCTTATTCAGTGGCTACACCTTC
clone_size: NA; j_call: TRBJ2-7; v_call: TRBV4-2; d_call: TRBD2; cdr3_aa: CASSKGLADPSYEQYF; cdr3_nt: TGTGCCAGCAGCAAAGGACTAGCGGACCCCTCCTACGAGCAGTACTTC
clone_size: few; j_call: TRBJ2-4; v_call: TRBV29-1; d_call: NA; cdr3_aa: CSGGTAKNIQYF; cdr3_nt: TGCAGCGGTGGGACAGCCAAAAACATTCAGTACTTC
clone_size: NA; j_call: TRBJ2-5; v_call: TRBV7-9; d_call: TRBD2; cdr3_aa: CASSLGASGSETQYF; cdr3_nt: TGTGCCAGCAGCTTAGGGGCTAGCGGGAGTGAGACCCAGTACTTC
clone_size: once; j_call: TRBJ2-1; v_call: TRBV6-1; d_call: TRBD1; cdr3_aa: CASSASGTGGSYNEQFF; cdr3_nt: TGTGCCAGCAGTGCCTCCGGGACAGGGGGCTCCTACAATGAGCAGTTCTTC
clone_size: NA; j_call: TRBJ1-5; v_call: TRBV28; d_call: NA; cdr3_aa: CASSLGGSNQPQHF; cdr3_nt: TGTGCCAGCAGTCTAGGGGGATCCAATCAGCCCCAGCATTTT
clone_size: NA; j_call: TRBJ2-1; v_call: TRBV27; d_call: TRBD2; cdr3_aa: CASSAPPGLAGDGVVDEQFF; cdr3_nt: TGTGCCAGCAGTGCTCCCCCCGGACTAGCGGGAGATGGAGTGGTCGATGAGCAGTTCTTC
clone_size: few; j_call: TRBJ1-1; v_call: TRBV30; d_call: NA; cdr3_aa: CAWSVQVNTEAFF; cdr3_nt: TGTGCCTGGAGTGTACAGGTGAACACTGAAGCTTTCTTT
clone_size: NA; j_call: TRBJ2-7; v_call: TRBV9; d_call: NA; cdr3_aa: CASSVDSVYEQYF; cdr3_nt: TGTGCCAGCAGCGTAGATTCAGTCTACGAGCAGTACTTC
clone_size: many; j_call: TRBJ2-3; v_call: TRBV30; d_call: TRBD2; cdr3_aa: CAWSSLAGVDTQYF; cdr3_nt: TGTGCCTGGAGTAGTCTAGCGGGAGTGGATACGCAGTATTTT
clone_size: NA; j_call: TRBJ2-1; v_call: TRBV29-1; d_call: TRBD2; cdr3_aa: CSVGGIGGRSYNEQFF; cdr3_nt: TGCAGCGTTGGGGGAATTGGCGGGAGATCCTACAATGAGCAGTTCTTC
clone_size: NA; j_call: TRBJ2-3; v_call: TRBV7-6; d_call: NA; cdr3_aa: CASSSRAEGTDTQYF; cdr3_nt: TGTGCCAGCAGCTCCAGGGCCGAGGGCACAGATACGCAGTATTTT
clone_size: NA; j_call: TRBJ2-5; v_call: TRBV5-5; d_call: NA; cdr3_aa: CASSFSGTDESQYF; cdr3_nt: TGTGCCAGCAGCTTCTCAGGGACGGATGAGAGCCAGTACTTC
clone_size: once; j_call: TRBJ1-3; v_call: TRBV11-2; d_call: NA; cdr3_aa: CASSFSGSGNTIYF; cdr3_nt: TGTGCCAGCAGCTTTTCAGGGTCTGGAAACACCATATATTTT
clone_size: NA; j_call: TRBJ2-5; v_call: TRBV28; d_call: TRBD2; cdr3_aa: CASREGGGGETQYF; cdr3_nt: TGTGCCAGCCGGGAGGGAGGAGGGGGGGAGACCCAGTACTTC
clone_size: NA; j_call: TRBJ2-2; v_call: TRBV5-6; d_call: TRBD2; cdr3_aa: CASSPGLARARELFF; cdr3_nt: TGTGCCAGCAGCCCCGGACTAGCGAGGGCGAGGGAGCTGTTTTTT